These 27 T cell receptor beta chains were all obtained from the same sample, sequenced in a study of T cell responses to AZD1222 COVID-19 vaccine (dated by TCRdb to about 2021). In light of the paper, this sample's time point label describes: about 28 days (+/-7) after the second vaccine dose. Receptors were amplified or captured by the immunoSEQ multiplex PCR assay. The table was pulled from immuneACCESS by TCRdb, which kept in-frame rearrangements only. Such tables lose some clones; where checked, under half of the loss comes from unresolved V genes, and the rest has no known cause. The sample table lists roughly 80,000 clones, 75% to 95% of them with a count of one. The top ten clones comprise roughly 8% of the sample. The source material was peripheral blood, sampled 28 days after the second AZD1222 dose. These receptors were obtained from an adult who received the AZD1222 COVID-19 vaccine.

The genes are TRBV20-1 and TRBJ2-1; 9 bases fit TRBD2. V lost 3 bases, J lost 3 bases, and 9 bases stayed unmatched. This CDR3 comprises 16 residues. CDR1 is DFQATT and CDR2 is SNEGSKA in the germline V gene (reference sequence). Here the CDR3 DNA reads TGCAGTGCTAGTGGCGGCGGGAGGGCTTTCTACAATGAGCAGTTCTTC. It encodes CSASGGGRAFYNEQFF.

The V and J genes are TRBV28 and TRBJ2-7; tentative D call: TRBD1 (5 bases). This CDR3 has 16 amino acids. The V and J ends lost 7 bases and 1 base respectively, with 20 bases between them. Germline V gene sequence: CDR1 MDHEN, CDR2 SYDVKM. CDR3 in amino acids: CASTPAGRATSYEQYF. The CDR3 DNA reads as TGTGCCAGCACCCCCGCCGGCAGGGCAACTTCCTACGAGCAGTACTTC.

The chain employs TRBV4-3 and TRBJ2-6, with unresolved D. Per germline, CDR1 LGHNA and CDR2 YSLEER. V lost 0 bases to trimming and J lost 0 bases, with 9 bases between them. The CDR3 totals 17 residues. The CDR3 DNA follows: TGCGCCAGCAGCCAAGATTTACAGACCTCTGGGGCCAACGTCCTGACTTTC. Protein sequence: CASSQDLQTSGANVLTF.

This rearrangement joins TRBV4-3 to TRBJ1-3; D gene uncertain. Germline loops: CDR1 LGHNA, CDR2 YSLEER. V lost 0 bases to trimming and J lost 2 bases, with 8 bases between them. This CDR3 is built from 15 residues. This CDR3 reads CASSQDAIAGNTIYF. DNA for the CDR3: TGCGCCAGCAGCCAAGACGCCATCGCTGGAAACACCATATATTTT.

This clone has more than one count but fewer than ten. This chain links TRBV29-1 with TRBJ1-2, with D unclear. The germline V gene encodes CDR1 SQVTM and CDR2 ANQGSEA. This CDR3 spans 12 amino acids. V was clipped by 1 base and J by 8 bases, with 11 bases between them. CDR3 DNA sequence: TGCAGCGTTGAAGGAAGGAGTTGGGGCTACACCTTC. Protein product: CSVEGRSWGYTF.

This chain links TRBV3-1 (or the pseudogene TRBV3-2) with TRBJ2-5, with a tentative D call TRBD1 (5 bases). From germline, CDR1 is LGHDT and CDR2 YNNKEL (reference sequence). The V end lost 2 bases, the J end lost 0 bases, and 7 bases lay between the germline ends. There are 14 residues in the CDR3. CDR3 DNA: TGTGCCAGCAGCCAATGGGGCAACCAAGAGACCCAGTACTTC. This sequence encodes CASSQWGNQETQYF.

Here the CDR3 reads CASTWTGLTEAFF. The CDR3 nucleotides read TGTGCCAGTACCTGGACAGGCTTGACTGAAGCTTTCTTT. The rearrangement joins TRBV19 to TRBJ1-1; 7 nucleotides agree with TRBD1. Germline assignment: CDR1 LNHDA and CDR2 SQIVND (reference sequence). This CDR3 comprises 13 residues. J lost 5 bases, V lost 7 bases, and 7 bases had no gene match.

In this sample, this clone turned up a few times. The chain couples TRBV10-2 to TRBJ1-1; D ambiguous. Germline V CDR1 and CDR2: WSHSY, SAAADI. V was pared by 10 bases and J by 1 base, with 13 bases between. The CDR3 runs to 13 residues. The CDR3 loop reads CATILNRNTEAFF. The CDR3 region has the DNA TGCGCCACCATCTTAAATCGGAACACTGAAGCTTTCTTT.

The chain recombines TRBV28 with TRBJ2-1; D might be TRBD2 (5 bases). Germline CDR1 reads MDHEN; CDR2 reads SYDVKM. This CDR3 spans 14 amino acids. V was clipped by 5 bases and J by 4 bases, with 12 bases between them. The CDR3 bases are TGTGCCAGCAGTCGCCCCGGGATTTACAATGAGCAGTTCTTC. This translates into CASSRPGIYNEQFF. Supplemented by reference TRBV28 and TRBJ2-1, the full variable domain reads DVKVTQSSRYLVKRTGEKVFLECVQDMDHENMFWYRQDPGLGLRLIYFSYDVKMKEKGDIPEGYSVSREKKERFSLILESASTNQTSMYLCASSRPGIYNEQFFGPGTRLTVL.

This rearrangement joins TRBV29-1 to TRBJ2-1; 9 bases agree with TRBD2. Germline CDR1 reads SQVTM; CDR2 reads ANQGSEA. The CDR3 contains 15 residues. The ends lost 0 bases at V and 7 bases at J; junction bases unmatched: 7. CDR3 region: CSVEDLAGSRNEQFF. CDR3 nucleotides: TGCAGCGTTGAAGATCTAGCGGGGAGTAGAAATGAGCAGTTCTTC.

The genes are TRBV11-2 and TRBJ1-4; D ambiguous. The CDR3 contains 14 residues. CDR1 is SGHAT, CDR2 FQNNGV, per germline. The V and J ends lost 8 bases and 3 bases respectively, with 13 bases between them. CDR3: CASRKAMANEKLFF. The CDR3 DNA sequence: TGTGCCAGCCGGAAGGCGATGGCTAATGAAAAACTGTTTTTT.

The chain is built from TRBV7-9 and TRBJ1-3; D ambiguous. The V gene lost 5 bases and the J gene lost 0 bases, with 8 bases spanning the gap. This CDR3 spans 14 amino acids. Per germline, CDR1 SEHNR and CDR2 FQNEAQ (reference sequence). In nucleotides, the CDR3 is TGTGCCAGCAGCCCCCGGAACTCTGGAAACACCATATATTTT. As protein: CASSPRNSGNTIYF.

The chain joins TRBV5-4 to TRBJ2-1, with 8 bases that match TRBD2. V lost 7 bases to trimming and J lost 2 bases; unmatched junction nucleotides: 8. The CDR3 covers 15 residues. In germline, CDR1 is SGHNT, CDR2 YYREEE (reference sequence). For the CDR3, the DNA is TGTGCCAGCGAAGGGTCGGGAGGGCCCTACAATGAGCAGTTCTTC. It is translated as CASEGSGGPYNEQFF.

The chain has TRBV27 and TRBJ2-7; weak D call: TRBD1 (5 bases). The germline gives CDR1 MNHEY, CDR2 SMNVEV (reference sequence). Trimming took off 4 bases at V and 0 bases at J, with 13 bases between the two ends. There are 15 residues in the CDR3. Written as DNA, the CDR3 is TGTGCCAGCAGTTATTCAGGGCTGTCCTCCTACGAGCAGTACTTC. Translating it yields CASSYSGLSSYEQYF.

This chain joins TRBV27 and TRBJ1-5; D is ambiguous. Germline V gives CDR1 MNHEY, CDR2 SMNVEV (reference sequence). The CDR3 consists of 13 residues. V was clipped by 4 bases and J by 0 bases, with 4 bases between them. The CDR3 DNA is TGTGCCAGCAGTTCTGGTAGCAATCAGCCCCAGCATTTT. Its translation is CASSSGSNQPQHF.

The chain joins TRBV6-5 to TRBJ2-3, with D tentatively TRBD2 (6 bases). Germline V lookup: CDR1 MNHEY, CDR2 SVGAGI. The CDR3 sequence is 15 residues long. Trimming took 6 bases from V and 4 from J, leaving 17 bases between them. The CDR3 is CASSPVAGTADTQYF. For the CDR3, the DNA is TGTGCCAGCAGCCCCGTCGCGGGGACTGCAGATACGCAGTATTTT.

V usage is TRBV24-1 and J usage is TRBJ2-3; 7 bases line up with TRBD1. Losses at the gene ends were 4 bases for V and 14 bases for J; bases not matched to a gene: 14. The CDR3 covers 14 residues. Per germline, CDR1 KGHDR and CDR2 SFDVKD. CDR3 nucleotides: TGTGCCACCAGTGAACCCCTGGACAGGACCCCCAGGTATTTT. Translated, it gives CATSEPLDRTPRYF.

This chain links TRBV18 with TRBJ1-5; a possible D gene is TRBD1 (6 bases). CDR3 length equals 13 residues. Deletions cut 3 bases from V and 8 bases from J, with 11 bases between. Germline CDR1 KGHSH, CDR2 LQKENI. The CDR3 protein is CASSPAGDKPQHF. In DNA form, the CDR3 reads TGTGCCAGCTCACCGGCAGGGGACAAGCCCCAGCATTTT. The full variable domain, completed using reference TRBV18 and TRBJ1-5, is NAGVMQNPRHLVRRRGQEARLRCSPMKGHSHVYWYRQLPEEGLKFMVYLQKENIIDESGMPKERFSAEFPKEGPSILRIQQVVRGDSAAYFCASSPAGDKPQHFGDGTRLSIL.

This rearrangement joins TRBV16 to TRBJ1-2; TRBD1 agrees at 8 bases. Germline V gene sequence: CDR1 KGHSY, CDR2 FQNENV. Trimming removed 4 bases from V and 4 bases from J; junction bases left unmatched: 5. The CDR3 runs 14 residues. The CDR3 loop is CASSPGQGGYGYTF. CDR3 DNA sequence: TGTGCCAGCAGCCCCGGACAGGGTGGCTATGGCTACACCTTC.

This clone was counted only a few times. The CDR3 DNA reads as TGTGCCAGCAGCCAAGGTAGTGCGACCGGGGAGCTGTTTTTT. This encodes CASSQGSATGELFF. The V and J genes are TRBV4-2 and TRBJ2-2; D gene ambiguous. The CDR3 is 14 amino acids. Per germline, CDR1 LGHNA and CDR2 YNFKEQ. V lost 1 base, J lost 5 bases, and 8 bases lay in between.

This sequence joins TRBV19 and TRBJ2-1, with D tentatively TRBD1 (5 bases). This CDR3 has 14 residues. The ends were cut back, 9 bases at V and 8 bases at J, with 20 bases in the middle. Germline CDR1 LNHDA, CDR2 SQIVND (reference sequence). CDR3: CASPVDRKIDEQFF. The DNA of the CDR3 is TGTGCCAGCCCGGTCGACAGAAAGATTGATGAGCAGTTCTTC.

J is TRBJ2-2 and V is TRBV19; 8 nucleotides agree with TRBD2. Germline lookup yields CDR1 LNHDA and CDR2 SQIVND (reference sequence). The CDR3 is made up of 16 amino acids. Losses at the gene ends were 6 bases for V and 5 bases for J; bases not matched to a gene: 11. The CDR3 sequence: CASSPELAAATGELFF. CDR3 sequence (DNA): TGTGCCAGTAGCCCTGAACTAGCGGCCGCAACCGGGGAGCTGTTTTTT.

This clone was recorded only once. V is TRBV27 and J is TRBJ1-4; the D gene is possibly TRBD1 (5 bases). Trimming stripped 7 bases from V and 2 bases from J, with 14 bases between. This CDR3 has 15 residues. Germline V gene sequence: CDR1 MNHEY, CDR2 SMNVEV (reference sequence). The CDR3: CASKFSRGTNEKLFF. The CDR3 nucleotides are TGTGCCAGCAAGTTTAGTCGGGGCACTAATGAAAAACTGTTTTTT.

The chain is built from TRBV20-1 and TRBJ1-4; a weak D match, TRBD1 (5 bases). The germline gives CDR1 DFQATT, CDR2 SNEGSKA (reference sequence). The V end lost 3 bases, the J end lost 7 bases, and 12 bases lay between the germline ends. The CDR3 sequence is 13 residues long. The DNA for the CDR3 is TGCAGTGCTAGTGTAGGGGCGCGTGAAAAACTGTTTTTT. Protein: CSASVGAREKLFF.

The chain uses TRBV3-1 (or the pseudogene TRBV3-2) and TRBJ2-1; perhaps TRBD1 as D (6 bases). Germline V CDR1 and CDR2: LGHDT, YNNKEL (reference sequence). Trimming took 2 bases from V and 13 from J, leaving 18 bases between them. There are 14 residues in the CDR3. This chain's CDR3 is CASSQRTAGTNQFF. In DNA, the CDR3 is TGTGCCAGCAGCCAAAGAACCGCCGGGACAAACCAGTTCTTC.

The chain employs TRBV6-5 and TRBJ1-6, with TRBD1 as a possible D gene (5 bases). The CDR3 has 14 amino acids. Trimming removed 2 bases from V and 9 bases from J, with 11 bases in between. Germline-derived CDR1 and CDR2 are MNHEY and SVGAGI. The CDR3 reads CASSYRAGTSPLHF. Here the CDR3 DNA reads TGTGCCAGCAGTTACCGGGCAGGGACTTCACCCCTCCACTTT.

This chain connects TRBV7-9 to TRBJ2-7; possible D gene TRBD2, 7 bases. The CDR3 runs to 16 residues. Trimming pared 5 bases from V and 0 bases from J, leaving 17 bases between. From germline, CDR1 is SEHNR and CDR2 FQNEAQ (reference sequence). CDR3: CASSPYAGASSYEQYF. Written as DNA, the CDR3 is TGTGCCAGCAGCCCTTACGCGGGGGCGAGCTCCTACGAGCAGTACTTC.